This T cell receptor (beta chain) was observed in a study of cytomegalovirus exposure and HLA in healthy donors. Findings of the study overall: Relative to the approximately 700-donor mean, N-insertions were reportedly fewer in an Asian-associated ancestry cluster in a later analysis.

In germline, CDR1 is SNHLY, CDR2 FYNNEI. This CDR3 contains 14 residues. The junction had 5 bases not matched to a gene; V was cut back by 4 bases and J by 6 bases. The PCR was carried out with 60 Vbeta primers and 13 Jbeta primers. The assay was immunoSEQ multiplex PCR, and TCRdb's table has in-frame clones only and misses some. The sample includes roughly 120,000 clones, about four fifths of them seen just once. Note on this clone: Its antigen remains unknown.

The clonotype was recovered from a woman younger than 30 in good health and CMV-seronegative. The source material was PBMCs. The chain links TRBV2 to TRBJ1-4; 7 bases are shared with TRBD1. CDR3 sequence: CASSGQGYDEKLFF. DNA for the CDR3: TGTGCCAGCAGTGGACAGGGTTACGATGAAAAACTGTTTTTT.